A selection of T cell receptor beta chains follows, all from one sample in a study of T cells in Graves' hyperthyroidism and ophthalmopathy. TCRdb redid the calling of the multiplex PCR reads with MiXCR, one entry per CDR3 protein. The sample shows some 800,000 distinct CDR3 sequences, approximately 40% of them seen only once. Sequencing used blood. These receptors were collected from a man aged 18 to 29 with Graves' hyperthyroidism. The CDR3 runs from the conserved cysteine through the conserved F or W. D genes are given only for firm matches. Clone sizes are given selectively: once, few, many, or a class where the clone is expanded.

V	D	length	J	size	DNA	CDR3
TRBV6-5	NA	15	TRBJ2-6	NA	TGTGCCAGCGATACCGGGACTTCTGGGGCCAACGTCCTGACTTTC	CASDTGTSGANVLTF
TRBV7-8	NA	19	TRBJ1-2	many	TGTGCCAGCAGCCCAACCCGTTACGGAACAGCTAATACCAACTATGGCTACACCTTC	CASSPTRYGTANTNYGYTF
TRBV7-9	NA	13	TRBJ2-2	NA	TGTGCCAGCACCCTAGGGGGAGTCGGGGAGCTGTTTTTT	CASTLGGVGELFF
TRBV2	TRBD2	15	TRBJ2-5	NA	TGTGCCAGCAGTTGGGCGGGAGCGGGGTCGGAGACCCAGTACTTC	CASSWAGAGSETQYF
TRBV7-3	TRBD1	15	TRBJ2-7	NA	TGTGCCAGCAGGATAGGAGGGACAGGTTCCTACGAGCAGTACTTC	CASRIGGTGSYEQYF
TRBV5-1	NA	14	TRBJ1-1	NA	TGCGCCAGCAGCCAAGATTTCCGGCGGACTGAAGCTTTCTTT	CASSQDFRRTEAFF
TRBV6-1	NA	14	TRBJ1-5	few	TGTGCCAGCAGTACCGAGCGGGGGAATCAGCCCCAGCATTTT	CASSTERGNQPQHF
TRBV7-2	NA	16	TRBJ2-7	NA	TGTGCCAGCAGCTTAGAGTTAGGCGGGGGCTCGTACGAGCAGTACTTC	CASSLELGGGSYEQYF
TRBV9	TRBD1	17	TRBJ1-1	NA	TGTGCCAGCAGCCAAGAGGGGGCAGGGCCCAGGGTTGGTGAAGCTTTCTTT	CASSQEGAGPRVGEAFF
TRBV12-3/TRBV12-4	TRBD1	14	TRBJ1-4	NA	TGTGCCAGCAGTACAAGACAGGGCTCTAGAAAACTGTTTTTT	CASSTRQGSRKLFF
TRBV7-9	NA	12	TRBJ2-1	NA	TGTGCCAGCAGCGACATATACAATGAGCAGTTCTTC	CASSDIYNEQFF
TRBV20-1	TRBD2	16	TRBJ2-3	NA	TGCAGTGCCGCCTCTAGCGGGAGGGCCGATATGAATACGCAGTATTTT	CSAASSGRADMNTQYF
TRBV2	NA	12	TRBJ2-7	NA	TGTGCCAGCAGTGAGTACGGGAGCGAGCAGTACTTC	CASSEYGSEQYF
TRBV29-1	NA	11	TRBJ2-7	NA	TGCAGCTTCGAGTCTGCCTACGAGCAGTACTTC	CSFESAYEQYF
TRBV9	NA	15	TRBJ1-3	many	TGTGCCAGCAGCGTAGGAGGGATGAGTGGAAACACCATATATTTT	CASSVGGMSGNTIYF
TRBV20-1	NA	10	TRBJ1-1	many	TGCAGTGCAAGGACAGATGAAGCTTTCTTT	CSARTDEAFF
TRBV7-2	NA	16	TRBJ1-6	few	TGTGCCAGCAGCCGCCGGGGGGTCTCCTATAATTCACCCCTCCACTTT	CASSRRGVSYNSPLHF
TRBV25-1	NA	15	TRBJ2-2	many	TGTGCCAGGCCACAGGCAGGACCGTTCACCGGGGAGCTGTTTTTT	CARPQAGPFTGELFF
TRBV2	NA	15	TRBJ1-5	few	TGTGCCAGCAGAGAGACGGGTACTAGCAATCAGCCCCAGCATTTT	CASRETGTSNQPQHF
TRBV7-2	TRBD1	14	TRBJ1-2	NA	TGTGCCAGCAGCACACCCGGGACAGGGTATGGCTACACCTTC	CASSTPGTGYGYTF
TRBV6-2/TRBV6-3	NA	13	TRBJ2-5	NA	TGTGCCAGCAGTCACCGTGAGGCTGCGACCCAGTACTTC	CASSHREAATQYF
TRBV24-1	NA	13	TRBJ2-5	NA	TGTGCCACCCCCGGGACACACCAAGAGACCCAGTACTTC	CATPGTHQETQYF
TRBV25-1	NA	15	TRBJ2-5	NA	TGTGCCAGCAGCGGCGAACTGACAGGTCGGGAGACCCAGTACTTC	CASSGELTGRETQYF
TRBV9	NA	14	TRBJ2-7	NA	TGTGCCAGCAGCGTAGGAGGGGGGAACTACGAGCAGTACTTC	CASSVGGGNYEQYF
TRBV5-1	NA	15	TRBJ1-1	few	TGCGCCAGCAGCTTGTTCGCGGGAGTGAGCACTGAAGCTTTCTTT	CASSLFAGVSTEAFF
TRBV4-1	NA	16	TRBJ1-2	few	TGCGCCAGCAGCCAAGCTTCGGGGGGGACCAACTATGGCTACACCTTC	CASSQASGGTNYGYTF
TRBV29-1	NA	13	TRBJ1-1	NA	TGTGCCTGGATGGGACAAGTGAACACTGAAGCTTTCTTT	CAWMGQVNTEAFF
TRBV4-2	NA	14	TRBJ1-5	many	TGTGCCAGCAGCCAAGCGGGGAGCAATCAGCCCCAGCATTTT	CASSQAGSNQPQHF
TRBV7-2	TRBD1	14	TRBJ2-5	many	TGTGCCAGCAGCTTAGGGGGGACAGTGGAGACCCAGTACTTC	CASSLGGTVETQYF
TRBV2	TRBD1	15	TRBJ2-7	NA	TGTGCCAGCAGCTTCCCCGGGACAGGCATGTACGAGCAGTACTTC	CASSFPGTGMYEQYF
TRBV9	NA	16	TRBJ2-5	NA	TGTGCCAGCAGCTTCGGCGGGGTCCTCCTCCAAGAGACCCAGTACTTC	CASSFGGVLLQETQYF
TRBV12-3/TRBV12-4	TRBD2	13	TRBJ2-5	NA	TGTGCCAGCGTTGGGAGGGGAGCGGGGACCCAGTACTTC	CASVGRGAGTQYF
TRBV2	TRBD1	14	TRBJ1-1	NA	TGTGCCAGCAGAGCGGGACAGGGGAGCACTGAAGCTTTCTTT	CASRAGQGSTEAFF
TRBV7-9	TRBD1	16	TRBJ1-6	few	TGTGCCAGCAGCCTAAAGGGACAGGGACAGAATTCACCCCTCCACTTT	CASSLKGQGQNSPLHF
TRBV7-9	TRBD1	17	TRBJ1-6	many	TGTGCCAGCATCTCAACTACCGGGACAGGGGTTCATTCACCCCTCCACTTT	CASISTTGTGVHSPLHF